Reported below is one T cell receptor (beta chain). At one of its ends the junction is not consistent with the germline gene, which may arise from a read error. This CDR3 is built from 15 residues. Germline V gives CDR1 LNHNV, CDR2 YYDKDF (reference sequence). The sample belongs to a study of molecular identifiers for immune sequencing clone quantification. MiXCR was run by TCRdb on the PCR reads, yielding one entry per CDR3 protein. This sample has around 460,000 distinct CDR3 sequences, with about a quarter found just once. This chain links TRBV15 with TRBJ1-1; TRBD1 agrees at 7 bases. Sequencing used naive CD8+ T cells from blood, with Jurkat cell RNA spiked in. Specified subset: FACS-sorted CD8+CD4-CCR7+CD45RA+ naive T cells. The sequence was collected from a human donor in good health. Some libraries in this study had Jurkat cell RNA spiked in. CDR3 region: CAASSRQGTNTEAFF. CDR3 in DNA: TGTGCCGCCAGCAGTAGACAGGGAACGAACACTGAAGCTTTCTTT.